This T cell receptor beta chain was sequenced during a study of T-cell reconstitution after alpha-beta-depleted transplantation in children. Turning to this clonotype: Antigen specificity is unknown.

Unique molecular identifiers were incorporated when the TCRbeta library was constructed. Via MiXCR, TCRdb re-called the PCR reads, giving one row per CDR3 protein. The data show 800,000 to 1,000,000 distinct CDR3 sequences, with roughly 31% seen just once and over 25% held by the top ten. Notes on the study in general: By about two months after transplant, alpha-beta T cells reportedly arose from several hundred graft clones that had expanded. At day 60, the high TCRbeta diversity found in some patients originated from recipient T cells and thymic progenitors that had survived. One year post-transplant, T-cell counts and diversity were largely derived from T cells produced anew.

V lost 3 bases to trimming and J lost 0 bases, with 15 bases between them. The CDR3 contains 16 residues. The germline CDR1 and CDR2 sequences are SGHKS and YYEKEE (reference sequence). Sequences were derived from PBMCs, mostly from graft donor cells, sampled 360 days after TCRalphabeta/CD19-depleted stem cell transplant. The origin of this receptor is a boy in the first two years of life who had a stem cell transplant for SCID, so the T cells may come from the graft donor. The V and J genes are TRBV5-5 and TRBJ2-5, with unresolved D. CDR3 amino acids: CASSSPPAGYQETQYF. Written as DNA, the CDR3 is TGTGCCAGCAGCTCACCCCCCGCTGGGTACCAAGAGACCCAGTACTTC.